This TCR beta chain was identified during a study of memory CD4+ T cells and cytomegalovirus serostatus. Across the study: Of the healthy Belgian adults, nine or ten were CMV seropositive and about two dozen seronegative.

The repertoire was sequenced with immunoSEQ multiplex PCR; TCRdb's copy has only in-frame clones and lacks some. The table lists some 80,000 clones, 80% of them singletons. Worth noting for this clone: The antigen is unknown.

The study's findings and limits: Of 164 reported CMV TCRbeta sequences, about 70 were found in memory CD4+ repertoires. Suggested: most of the CMV-linked TCR signature lies in CD4+ memory cells.

The sort gate was single viable CD3+CD4+CD8-CD45RO+ cells for memory CD4+ T cells. Positive selection with CD4 microbeads enriched total CD4+ T cells. Sequencing was performed on memory CD4+ T cells from blood. This receptor was obtained from an adult in good health and CMV-seronegative.

The CDR3 DNA reads TGTGCCAGCAGCCCATTACAGGGTCACACTGAAGCTTTCTTT. Translated: CASSPLQGHTEAFF. The chain links TRBV7-6 to TRBJ1-1; a weak D match, TRBD1 (6 bases). Germline lookup yields CDR1 SGHVS and CDR2 FNYEAQ. The V end was cut by 5 bases, the J end by 3 bases, with 13 bases between. This CDR3 is built from 14 residues.